This T cell receptor (beta chain) was captured by sequencing in a study of blood T cell repertoires in COVID-19. Study context: The cDNA or gDNA used as material had been derived from T cells, B-cell-depleted T cells, or PBMCs.

V was clipped by 5 bases and J by 5 bases, with 16 bases between them. This CDR3 region has 15 residues. CDR1 is KGHSH, CDR2 LQKENI, per germline. Original handling: Amplification of reference gene primers was used by the study to estimate nucleated cell counts. Clones were sequenced by immunoSEQ multiplex PCR, and TCRdb holds only the in-frame ones, with some missing. That table is the source of V, J and clone size, and D and trimming were worked out from the DNA. The repertoire holds approximately 300,000 clones, with around 80% as singletons. Sequenced sample: peripheral blood. This clonotype was sampled from a woman aged 45-60 years with acute or convalescent COVID-19. This chain uses TRBV18 with TRBJ1-5; perhaps TRBD1 as D (6 bases). CDR3 in DNA: TGTGCCAGCTCATCCCCTGGGACACCCTATCAGCCCCAGCATTTT. Its translation: CASSSPGTPYQPQHF.